These T cell receptor beta chains were read from a single sample in a study of neurological immune-mediated disorders. TCRdb ran MiXCR on the 5' RACE reads and lists one entry per CDR3 protein. This repertoire shows around 90,000 distinct CDR3 sequences, approximately 13% found once; its top ten account for 5%. The sample consisted of PBMCs. These receptors came from a female donor with HTLV-1-associated myelopathy (HAM/TSP). The CDR3 runs from the conserved cysteine through the conserved F or W. Fields, in order: V gene, D gene, clone size, J gene, CDR3 protein, CDR3 DNA. D genes are given only for firm matches. The size field is filled for only some rows; it gives once, few, many or a size class.

TRBV20-1	NA	NA	TRBJ1-1	CSARRGGTEAFF	TGCAGTGCGCGCCGGGGGGGCACTGAAGCTTTCTTT
TRBV4-1	NA	many	TRBJ2-7	CASSQDDTYEQYF	TGCGCCAGCAGCCAAGACGATACCTACGAGCAGTACTTC
TRBV6-5	TRBD1	NA	TRBJ2-5	CASSSLGAGGQETQYF	TGTGCCAGCAGTTCCTTGGGTGCAGGGGGCCAAGAGACCCAGTACTTC
TRBV6-5	NA	many	TRBJ2-7	CASRLDRSSYEQYF	TGTGCCAGCAGATTGGACAGAAGCTCCTACGAGCAGTACTTC
TRBV5-1	TRBD1	many	TRBJ1-2	CASSRQGAEGYTF	TGCGCCAGCAGCCGACAGGGGGCGGAAGGCTACACCTTC
TRBV10-3	NA	many	TRBJ2-3	CAIRNNQGTDTQYF	TGTGCCATCAGGAACAACCAGGGAACAGATACGCAGTATTTT
TRBV29-1	TRBD2	many	TRBJ2-1	CSVAGGPGGGNEQFF	TGCAGCGTCGCGGGGGGCCCCGGAGGGGGCAATGAGCAGTTCTTC
TRBV5-1	NA	many	TRBJ2-6	CASSGGGSTGANVLTF	TGCGCCAGCAGTGGAGGGGGGTCGACCGGGGCCAACGTCCTGACTTTC
TRBV7-9	NA	many	TRBJ2-7	CASSSTGRAYEQYF	TGTGCCAGCAGCTCGACGGGACGGGCCTACGAGCAGTACTTC
TRBV5-5	NA	many	TRBJ2-7	CASISSIGVRRYEQYF	TGTGCCAGCATCTCTTCTATCGGGGTGCGGCGGTACGAGCAGTACTTC
TRBV18	TRBD1	many	TRBJ1-4	CASSPPGQANEKLFF	TGTGCCAGCTCACCACCGGGACAGGCGAATGAAAAACTGTTTTTT
TRBV5-6	TRBD1	few	TRBJ2-6	CASSTGQGASGANVLTF	TGTGCCAGCAGCACCGGACAGGGGGCGTCTGGGGCCAACGTCCTGACTTTC
TRBV27	TRBD1	medium-sized	TRBJ1-6	CASSLIPGQGLHF	TGTGCCAGCAGCTTAATCCCGGGACAGGGCCTCCACTTT
TRBV20-1	NA	many	TRBJ2-6	CSAKDNWGAGANVLTF	TGCAGTGCCAAAGACAATTGGGGCGCTGGGGCCAACGTCCTGACTTTC
TRBV20-1	NA	many	TRBJ1-1	CSARAGYTEAFF	TGCAGTGCTAGAGCAGGGTACACTGAAGCTTTCTTT
TRBV29-1	NA	NA	TRBJ1-1	CSVVQGGGTEAFF	TGCAGCGTTGTTCAGGGTGGGGGTACTGAAGCTTTCTTT
TRBV5-1	NA	many	TRBJ1-6	CASSLERGSPLHF	TGCGCCAGCAGCTTGGAGAGGGGTTCACCCCTCCACTTT
TRBV20-1	NA	many	TRBJ1-2	CSARGSYGYTF	TGCAGTGCTAGAGGTAGCTATGGCTACACCTTC
TRBV5-1	TRBD2	NA	TRBJ2-7	CASSPAGGVNEQYF	TGCGCCAGCAGCCCAGCGGGGGGGGTAAACGAGCAGTACTTC
TRBV6-5	NA	many	TRBJ1-4	CASSYDSRNEKLFF	TGTGCCAGCAGTTACGACAGTAGGAATGAAAAACTGTTTTTT
TRBV27	NA	many	TRBJ1-2	CASRVGGTGHGYTF	TGTGCCAGCAGGGTAGGTGGGACGGGCCATGGCTACACCTTC
TRBV7-9	NA	NA	TRBJ1-1	CASREGQNTEAFF	TGTGCCAGCCGCGAGGGCCAGAACACTGAAGCTTTCTTT
TRBV7-9	TRBD1	many	TRBJ2-7	CASSSADRDYEQYF	TGTGCCAGCAGCTCGGCAGACAGGGACTACGAGCAGTACTTC
TRBV12-3/TRBV12-4	NA	many	TRBJ1-2	CASSYSGTDYGYTF	TGTGCCAGCAGCTACTCCGGGACGGACTATGGCTACACCTTC
TRBV11-2	NA	many	TRBJ2-3	CASSLDPGSTDTQYF	TGTGCCAGCAGCTTAGACCCAGGAAGCACAGATACGCAGTATTTT
TRBV28	NA	many	TRBJ2-7	CASSLGHRPYEQYF	TGTGCCAGCAGTTTGGGACACCGCCCCTACGAGCAGTACTTC
TRBV7-9	TRBD1	NA	TRBJ2-6	CASSTDRGPFSGANVLTF	TGTGCCAGCAGCACGGACAGGGGCCCTTTCTCTGGGGCCAACGTCCTGACTTTC
TRBV6-5	NA	many	TRBJ1-1	CASSSPLLNTEAFF	TGTGCCAGCAGTTCCCCGCTATTGAACACTGAAGCTTTCTTT
TRBV5-1	TRBD2	many	TRBJ2-7	CASSSQGLAGNEQYF	TGCGCCAGCAGCTCCCAGGGACTAGCGGGGAACGAGCAGTACTTC
TRBV20-1	TRBD2	many	TRBJ2-5	CSLEPRGGGARETQYF	TGCAGCCTTGAACCCCGGGGGGGGGGTGCCAGGGAGACCCAGTACTTC
TRBV20-1	NA	many	TRBJ2-3	CSVLVGEGTDTQYF	TGCAGTGTCCTAGTGGGGGAGGGCACAGATACGCAGTATTTT
TRBV12-3/TRBV12-4	NA	many	TRBJ2-2	CASKELAGELFF	TGTGCCAGCAAAGAGTTGGCCGGGGAGCTGTTTTTT
TRBV2	TRBD2	many	TRBJ2-1	CASRVGGFNEQFF	TGTGCCAGCAGGGTCGGGGGGTTCAATGAGCAGTTCTTC
TRBV7-3	TRBD2	many	TRBJ2-2	CASSQGLGGTGELFF	TGTGCCAGCAGCCAAGGACTAGGCGGCACCGGGGAGCTGTTTTTT
TRBV15	TRBD1	many	TRBJ1-6	CATSRDRGLVDTPLHF	TGTGCCACCAGCAGAGACAGGGGGCTGGTGGATACACCCCTCCACTTT
TRBV20-1	TRBD1	NA	TRBJ2-1	CSAREDRGWGEQFF	TGCAGTGCTAGAGAGGACAGGGGTTGGGGTGAGCAGTTCTTC
TRBV28	NA	many	TRBJ2-2	CASSTFRRTAITGELFF	TGTGCCAGCAGCACTTTTCGCAGGACAGCTATTACCGGGGAGCTGTTTTTT
TRBV6-5	TRBD2	many	TRBJ2-2	CASSYEFAWTSGGAGELFF	TGTGCCAGCAGTTACGAGTTCGCGTGGACTAGCGGGGGTGCAGGGGAGCTGTTTTTT
TRBV12-3/TRBV12-4	NA	many	TRBJ1-2	CASSSSDRRLTF	NA
TRBV5-1	NA	NA	TRBJ1-3	CASSLGQGNTIYF	TGCGCCAGCAGCTTGGGACAGGGAAACACCATATATTTT
TRBV4-1	TRBD1	many	TRBJ2-5	CASSHLPGQVVRETQYF	TGCGCCAGCAGCCACCTCCCGGGACAGGTCGTCCGGGAGACCCAGTACTTC
TRBV7-9	TRBD2	few	TRBJ2-3	CASSNSPAGNTDTQYF	TGTGCCAGCAGCAATAGCCCAGCGGGGAACACAGATACGCAGTATTTT
TRBV7-9	NA	many	TRBJ2-7	CASSLDRGSYEQYF	TGTGCCAGCAGCTTAGACCGGGGCTCCTACGAGCAGTACTTC
TRBV7-8	TRBD2	NA	TRBJ2-1	CASSPPRGGADEQFF	TGTGCCAGCAGCCCCCCCCGCGGGGGGGCGGATGAGCAGTTCTTC
TRBV5-1	TRBD1	many	TRBJ2-7	CASSLEGQGYSYEQYF	TGCGCCAGCAGCTTGGAGGGACAGGGGTACTCCTACGAGCAGTACTTC
TRBV5-1	NA	many	TRBJ1-1	CASSSHSGTLNTEAFF	TGCGCCAGCAGCTCACATAGTGGGACACTGAACACTGAAGCTTTCTTT
TRBV5-1	NA	many	TRBJ2-7	CASSLGRLPTEEQYF	TGCGCCAGCAGCTTGGGAAGGCTCCCGACGGAGGAGCAGTACTTC
TRBV9	NA	many	TRBJ1-3	CASSVVRWGSTGNTIYF	TGTGCCAGCAGCGTAGTACGTTGGGGGAGTACTGGAAACACCATATATTTT
TRBV28	TRBD2	NA	TRBJ2-3	CASSFRRGDFKDTLYF	TGTGCCAGCAGTTTTAGGCGGGGGGACTTTAAAGATACGCTGTATTTT
TRBV5-1	TRBD2	many	TRBJ2-1	CASSLVAGGNEQFF	TGCGCCAGCAGCTTGGTAGCGGGGGGCAATGAGCAGTTCTTC
TRBV20-1	NA	many	TRBJ1-4	CSASTGAGEKLFF	TGCAGTGCTAGTACGGGAGCGGGAGAAAAACTGTTTTTT
TRBV29-1	TRBD1	many	TRBJ2-4	CSVPGQGNQNIQYF	TGCAGCGTACCGGGACAGGGTAACCAAAACATTCAGTACTTC
TRBV20-1	NA	many	TRBJ2-6	CSASEGTGANVLTF	TGCAGTGCTAGTGAAGGGACCGGGGCCAACGTCCTGACTTTC